These 9 T cell receptor beta chains share one sample of origin, sequenced in a study of blood T cell repertoires in COVID-19. Libraries were prepared by immunoSEQ multiplex PCR; TCRdb keeps only in-frame clonotypes and omits some of them. The sample records around 500,000 clones, approximately 86% being singletons. Material for sequencing was PBMCs or T cells enriched from blood (not recorded which). These receptors were collected from a woman aged 55-70 years who had recovered from COVID-19.

V usage is TRBV5-4 and J usage is TRBJ2-4, with 8 bases fitting TRBD1. The CDR3 sequence is 15 residues long. CDR1 SGHNT and CDR2 YYREEE come from the germline V gene (reference sequence). V gave up 2 bases and J gave up 3 bases; unmatched junction bases: 4. CDR3 bases: TGTGCCAGCAGCTTACAGGGGGAGGTCAAAAACATTCAGTACTTC. It specifies CASSLQGEVKNIQYF. The full variable domain, its missing parts supplied by reference TRBV5-4 and TRBJ2-4, is ETGVTQSPTHLIKTRGQQVTLRCSSQSGHNTVSWYQQALGQGPQFIFQYYREEENGRGNFPPRFSGLQFPNYSSELNVNALELDDSALYLCASSLQGEVKNIQYFGAGTRLSVL.

The J gene is TRBJ1-2, the V gene TRBV28, with 7 bases fitting TRBD1. The germline CDR1 and CDR2 sequences are MDHEN and SYDVKM. This CDR3 is built from 14 residues. V was pared by 4 bases and J by 6 bases, with 8 bases of the junction left unmatched. CDR3 DNA sequence: TGTGCCAGCAGTTCTCGGACAGGCTTGCATGGCTACACCTTC. This translates into CASSSRTGLHGYTF.

The chain links TRBV19 to TRBJ2-1, with 10 bases fitting TRBD1. This CDR3 spans 15 amino acids. The V gene's germline CDR1 is LNHDA and CDR2 SQIVND (reference sequence). J lost 6 bases, V lost 5 bases, and 7 bases had no gene match. DNA of the CDR3: TGTGCCAGTAGTCTTTCCGGGACAGGGGTCAATGAGCAGTTCTTC. This sequence encodes CASSLSGTGVNEQFF.

This chain links TRBV29-1 with TRBJ1-4; D is undetermined. CDR1 and CDR2 (germline): SQVTM, ANQGSEA. Trimming took 7 bases from V and 8 from J, leaving 17 bases between them. The CDR3 is 13 amino acids. CDR3 nucleotide sequence: TGCAGCGCCCGGGCGGGGTATGGGGAAAAACTGTTTTTT. It specifies CSARAGYGEKLFF.

The chain couples TRBV19 to TRBJ2-1; D is possibly TRBD1 (6 bases). V gave up 5 bases and J gave up 11 bases, with 19 bases separating them. The CDR3 loop spans 14 amino acids. Germline-derived CDR1 and CDR2 are LNHDA and SQIVND (reference sequence). The CDR3 DNA is TGTGCCAGTAGTTCGGACAGTCCGACAATGAAGCAGTTCTTC. The encoded protein is CASSSDSPTMKQFF.

The chain has TRBV9 and TRBJ1-2; D is unresolved. CDR1 and CDR2 (germline): SGDLS, YYNGEE. Trimming stripped 4 bases from V and 4 bases from J, with 20 bases between. The CDR3 is 16 amino acids. CDR3 residues: CASSPRSGSVSYGYTF. DNA of the CDR3: TGTGCCAGCAGCCCCCGGAGCGGATCGGTCTCCTATGGCTACACCTTC.

This chain links TRBV9 with TRBJ1-2; maybe TRBD1 (6 bases). Germline V CDR1 and CDR2: SGDLS, YYNGEE. The V end lost 7 bases, the J end lost 7 bases, and 14 bases lay between the germline ends. There are 12 residues in the CDR3. The CDR3 reads CASGLPQGGYTF. CDR3 DNA: TGTGCCAGCGGATTGCCACAGGGTGGCTACACCTTC.

The J gene is TRBJ2-1, the V gene TRBV7-2; TRBD1 aligns across 7 bases. The V and J ends lost 5 bases and 2 bases, in that order; junction bases with no gene match: 6. CDR1 is SGHTA and CDR2 is FQGNSA in the germline V gene. The CDR3 totals 15 residues. The DNA for the CDR3 is TGTGCCAGCAGCGAACAGGGGTCACCCTACAATGAGCAGTTCTTC. It codes for CASSEQGSPYNEQFF.

The genes are TRBV12-3 or TRBV12-4 and TRBJ2-5, with 8 bases matching TRBD2. J was trimmed by 7 bases and V by 10 bases; bases with no gene match: 8. The CDR3 has 12 residues. Written as DNA, the CDR3 is TGTGCCATCTCGGGGGGGCCGGGGACCCAGTACTTC. This translates into CAISGGPGTQYF.